The 18 T cell receptor beta chains below all came from one sample that was sequenced in a study of neurological immune-mediated disorders. MiXCR, applied by TCRdb to the 5' RACE reads, yields one record per CDR3 protein. This sample carries tens of thousands of distinct CDR3 sequences, roughly 3.8% of them seen once, and the ten largest clones take approximately 2.2%. The source material was PBMCs. The receptors here all came from a man in his thirties or forties with multiple sclerosis.

This clonotype was picked up many times. The V and J genes are TRBV6-2 or TRBV6-3 and TRBJ1-2; D uncertain. Per germline, CDR1 MNHEY and CDR2 SVGEGT. The CDR3 is 13 residues long. V was shortened by 5 bases and J by 1 base, with 8 bases between the two germline ends. The CDR3 sequence is CASSDTHNYGYTF. The CDR3 nucleotides read TGTGCCAGCAGTGACACTCATAACTATGGCTACACCTTC.

This clonotype is termed medium-sized. The DNA for the CDR3 is TGTGCCAGCAGCTTAAGGGAGGGGGATACGCAGTATTTT. Translation gives CASSLREGDTQYF. This sequence joins TRBV7-3 and TRBJ2-3; 7 bases are shared with TRBD2. The length of the CDR3 is 13 residues. Germline V gene sequence: CDR1 SGHTA, CDR2 FQGTGA. Trimming at V came to 1 base and at J to 6 bases, leaving 1 base not matched to a gene.

A few counts support this clonotype. The chain uses TRBV5-1 and TRBJ1-1, with 11 bases matching TRBD1. From germline, CDR1 is SGHRS and CDR2 YFSETQ. Germline trimming cut 4 bases from V and 3 bases from J; bases unmatched to any gene: 2. CDR3 length: 14 amino acids. CDR3 region: CASSKGQGDTEAFF. CDR3 nucleotides: TGCGCCAGCAGCAAGGGACAGGGGGACACTGAAGCTTTCTTT.

Many counts were recorded for this clonotype. The gene calls are TRBV7-3 and TRBJ2-6; D call uncertain. The CDR3 spans 16 residues. Trimming shortened V by 0 bases and J by 2 bases, and 8 bases separated the two germline ends. The germline gives CDR1 SGHTA, CDR2 FQGTGA. As DNA, the CDR3 is TGTGCCAGCAGCTTAACTCGGTCAGCTGGGGCCAACGTCCTGACTTTC. This encodes CASSLTRSAGANVLTF.

There are many counts of this clonotype. The chain employs TRBV4-1 and TRBJ2-6; D not resolved. CDR3 length: 14 residues. Trimming took 1 base from V and 1 from J, leaving 2 bases between them. Looked up from germline, CDR1 is MGHRA and CDR2 is YSYEKL. CDR3: CASSQVSGANVLTF. The CDR3 region has the DNA TGCGCCAGCAGCCAAGTGTCTGGGGCCAACGTCCTGACTTTC.

The chain recombines TRBV14 with TRBJ2-7; tentatively, D is TRBD1 (5 bases). V lost 5 bases and J 9 bases, leaving 11 bases between the germline ends. Per germline, CDR1 SGHDN and CDR2 FVKESK. The CDR3 has 11 amino acids. In DNA form, the CDR3 reads TGTGCCAGCAGCTACGGACAATCGCAGTACTTC. Amino acids: CASSYGQSQYF.

The genes are TRBV12-3 or TRBV12-4 and TRBJ2-3, with no clear D. Trimming took 5 bases from V and 1 from J, leaving 10 bases between them. The CDR3 runs 14 residues. CDR3 DNA: TGTGCCAGCAGTCTTATGGACGGCACAGATACGCAGTATTTT. It specifies CASSLMDGTDTQYF.

This clonotype was recorded at least ten times. The chain is built from TRBV28 and TRBJ1-4; 9 positions match TRBD1. Per the germline V gene, CDR1 is MDHEN and CDR2 is SYDVKM. Losses at the gene ends were 6 bases for V and 8 bases for J; bases not matched to a gene: 10. The CDR3 has 15 residues. CDR3 sequence reads: CASSLLGQGYEKLFF. CDR3 DNA: TGTGCCAGCAGCCTCTTGGGACAGGGATACGAAAAACTGTTTTTT. The complete variable domain, with remaining parts taken from reference TRBV28 and TRBJ1-4, reads DVKVTQSSRYLVKRTGEKVFLECVQDMDHENMFWYRQDPGLGLRLIYFSYDVKMKEKGDIPEGYSVSREKKERFSLILESASTNQTSMYLCASSLLGQGYEKLFFGSGTQLSVL.

This clonotype has ten or more counts. This rearrangement joins TRBV5-1 to TRBJ2-3; D ambiguous. Germline lookup yields CDR1 SGHRS and CDR2 YFSETQ. The CDR3 runs to 14 residues. Trimming took off 5 bases at V and 2 bases at J, with 12 bases between the two ends. The DNA for the CDR3 is TGCGCCAGCAGATCGGGCGAGCCCACAGATACGCAGTATTTT. Its protein product is CASRSGEPTDTQYF.

This chain joins TRBV5-1 and TRBJ2-3; 9 bases line up with TRBD2. Germline assignment: CDR1 SGHRS and CDR2 YFSETQ. The CDR3 length is 16 residues. V lost 2 bases, J lost 0 bases, and 4 bases stayed unmatched. For the CDR3, the DNA is TGCGCCAGCAGCTTCGGCCTAGCGGGGAGCACAGATACGCAGTATTTT. This codes for CASSFGLAGSTDTQYF.

This clonotype was seen many times. The rearrangement uses TRBV12-3 or TRBV12-4 and TRBJ2-3; 11 positions match TRBD2. The J segment lost 1 base and the V segment lost 1 base, leaving 7 bases of the junction unmatched. The CDR3 is 18 amino acids. In nucleotides, the CDR3 is TGTGCCAGCAGTTTAGGACTAGCGGGGAGCACCCGCACAGATACGCAGTATTTT. It codes for CASSLGLAGSTRTDTQYF.

This clonotype has a count of ten or more. This rearrangement joins TRBV5-1 to TRBJ2-7; 7 bases are a match to TRBD1. J was trimmed by 3 bases and V by 4 bases; bases with no gene match: 10. The CDR3 loop spans 15 amino acids. The V gene's germline CDR1 is SGHRS and CDR2 YFSETQ. The CDR3 protein is CASSQRTGDDYEQYF. CDR3 sequence (DNA): TGCGCCAGCAGCCAACGAACAGGGGACGACTACGAGCAGTACTTC.

This clonotype showed up many times. V gene TRBV20-1 combines with J gene TRBJ2-3; D gene uncertain. CDR1 is DFQATT, CDR2 SNEGSKA, per germline (reference sequence). The V end was cut by 6 bases, the J end by 6 bases, with 10 bases between. The CDR3 is 11 amino acids. The CDR3 here is CSATSEDTQYF. The CDR3 DNA follows: TGCAGTGCCACAAGCGAGGATACGCAGTATTTT.

There are many counts of this clonotype. The chain links TRBV4-1 to TRBJ2-3; no definite D call. The germline V gene encodes CDR1 MGHRA and CDR2 YSYEKL. The germline V and J ends were trimmed by 4 bases and 3 bases, with 14 bases remaining between them. CDR3 length: 15 residues. This CDR3 reads CASSPSWGVTDTQYF. The CDR3 DNA is TGCGCCAGCAGCCCCTCGTGGGGTGTGACAGATACGCAGTATTTT.

This clonotype was observed at least ten times. The chain couples TRBV6-6 to TRBJ1-1; D is unclear. Germline CDR1 reads MNHNY; CDR2 reads SVGAGI (reference sequence). V was clipped by 8 bases and J by 3 bases, with 7 bases between them. The CDR3 sequence is 11 residues long. The CDR3 DNA sequence: TGTGCCAGCGTTAGGGACACTGAAGCTTTCTTT. Its protein is CASVRDTEAFF.

This clonotype occurred many times. This sequence joins TRBV12-3 or TRBV12-4 and TRBJ1-5; D not certain. The length of the CDR3 is 14 residues. The V gene lost 1 base and the J gene lost 3 bases, with 7 bases spanning the gap. This chain's CDR3 is CASSLGGDNQPQHF. The CDR3 coding sequence is TGTGCCAGCAGTTTAGGGGGAGACAATCAGCCCCAGCATTTT.

This clonotype appeared many times. The chain is built from TRBV12-3 or TRBV12-4 and TRBJ1-5, with D perhaps TRBD1 (6 bases). CDR3 length: 13 residues. Deletions cut 3 bases from V and 11 bases from J, with 14 bases between. This CDR3 reads CASSLGGGQAQHF. The CDR3 DNA follows: TGTGCCAGCAGTTTGGGAGGGGGTCAAGCCCAGCATTTT.

This clonotype was recorded many times. The V gene is TRBV6-2 or TRBV6-3, the J gene TRBJ1-1; D unclear. The germline CDR1 and CDR2 sequences are MNHEY and SVGEGT. The CDR3 sequence is 11 residues long. V shed 4 bases and J shed 10 bases, with 10 bases lying between them. This chain's CDR3 is CASSSGRGAFF. CDR3 DNA: TGTGCCAGCAGTTCGGGCCGCGGAGCTTTCTTT.